The rows below give T cell receptor beta chains drawn from one sample of a study of CD8+ T cells in alopecia areata. The protocol was immunoSEQ multiplex PCR, while the TCRdb copy is restricted to in-frame clones and leaves out a portion. Counted here are roughly 250,000 clones, 65% to 70% occurring once; the ten biggest clones make up more than 0.95%. Specimen: CD4+ T cells sorted from blood, collected at week 0. The receptors originated from a human donor with alopecia areata. The conserved cysteine and the conserved F or W are not part of the CDR3 here. A D gene is named only where the DNA matches it firmly. Clone size is given for some rows only: seen once, a few or many times, or a class if the clone is expanded.

V gene | D gene | clone size | CDR3 protein
TRBV7-2 | TRBD2 | once | ASSLVSRGDEQF
TRBV10-3 | . | . | AISSGHQETQY
TRBV5-1 | . | . | ASSLADGGGNSPLH
TRBV2 | TRBD1 | . | ASLATGTEKLF
TRBV2 | TRBD1 | . | ASTRQGAQPQH
TRBV5-6 | . | . | ASSLVAGRGYT
TRBV7-2 | . | . | ASSLRASSYEQY
TRBV30 | . | . | AWSVSGDTEAF
TRBV7-9 | . | . | ASSLARPNHQTTNEKLF
TRBV5-6 | . | . | ASSRTRRQQF
TRBV29-1 | . | . | SAGRPTLAGYGYT
TRBV5-1 | . | . | ASSSWLGETQY
TRBV29-1 | . | . | SVGAGRGFHTEAF
TRBV5-1 | . | . | ASSLGLSRRTGHEQY
TRBV23-1 | . | . | ASSQSKIGQKNTEAF
TRBV5-1 | . | . | ASSLDRATEAF